A selection of T cell receptor beta chains follows, all from one sample in a study of cytomegalovirus exposure and HLA in healthy donors. This table comes from immunoSEQ multiplex PCR, and its TCRdb copy is limited to in-frame clones, with some not included. This table holds about 88,000 clones. The sample consisted of PBMCs. All receptors derive from a girl aged 10 to 17 in good health and CMV-seropositive. CDR3s include the opening cysteine and the closing phenylalanine or tryptophan.

v_call	j_call	cdr3_aa
TRBV6-5	TRBJ2-7	CASSYSLTYSYEQYF
TRBV4-1	TRBJ2-3	CASSQMDRSTDTQYF
TRBV29-1	TRBJ1-2	CSVVPRTDNYGYTF
TRBV7-2	TRBJ1-5	CASSSGGQGSQPQHF
TRBV28	TRBJ1-5	CASSLYNAGMQPQHF
TRBV14	TRBJ1-2	CASSQNGLSGYTF
TRBV10-1	TRBJ1-5	CASRIRVSSETDQPQHF
TRBV5-6	TRBJ1-4	CASSFTGKAREKLFF
TRBV28	TRBJ1-4	CASSLPGTGGEKLFF
TRBV2	TRBJ2-6	CASSDRTSGANVLTF
TRBV4-2	TRBJ1-1	CASSRGPGQGGTEAFF
TRBV5-4	TRBJ2-1	CASSGTGGPNDNEQFF
TRBV18	TRBJ2-7	CASSPWDRESYEQYF
TRBV19	TRBJ2-5	CASSIPAETQYF
TRBV29-1	TRBJ2-7	CSVAGLAGGREQYF
TRBV5-6	TRBJ1-2	CASSGQTGYTF
TRBV4-2	TRBJ2-7	CASSQVTGGNYEQYF
TRBV2	TRBJ2-7	CAWGSAGSYEQYF
TRBV9	TRBJ1-1	CASSGQGWGTEAFF
TRBV4-3	TRBJ2-4	CASSQGPNYLTKNIQYF
TRBV5-6	TRBJ1-1	CASSWGGATEAFF
TRBV4-3	TRBJ2-5	CASSQDLAGTAKQETQYF
TRBV7-9	TRBJ2-3	CASSPIGGDPTDTQYF
TRBV9	TRBJ2-7	CASSPWTGGYEQYF
TRBV12-5	TRBJ2-5	CASGPPGQGRETQYF
TRBV30	TRBJ1-2	CAGTQGGGQGTGYTF
TRBV4-2	TRBJ1-4	CASSQEGFGVGEKLFF
TRBV28	TRBJ1-6	CASSLRRERSPLHF
TRBV2	TRBJ1-4	CASSDRTGGWTEKLFF
TRBV19	TRBJ1-2	CASSLPRGLGYGYTF
TRBV7-9	TRBJ1-1	CASSLVWEGRNTEAFF
TRBV27	TRBJ2-7	CASGQGGGFREYEQYF
TRBV13	TRBJ2-5	CASSFKKAVEYQETQYF
TRBV19	TRBJ1-2	CASSTYGTGDYGYTF
TRBV7-9	TRBJ1-1	CASSLGQGATEAFF
TRBV5-1	TRBJ2-2	CASSPNTGAIGELFF
TRBV6-5	TRBJ1-3	CASITDGNTIYF
TRBV10-3	TRBJ2-7	CAISEPNSGTGPSYEQYF
TRBV9	TRBJ2-1	CASSVERPTKNEQFF
TRBV6-5	TRBJ2-1	CASSYDRGREKFF